This TCR beta chain was recorded in a study of identifying expanded T cells in peripheral blood. Assay: immunoSEQ multiplex PCR; the TCRdb copy retains only in-frame clones and omits some. The table has 90,000 to 100,000 clones, around 90% seen once; the top ten hold approximately 5.4%. The CDR3 length is 14 residues. Trimming removed 0 bases from V and 3 bases from J, with 8 bases in between. In germline, CDR1 is GTSNPN, CDR2 SVGIG (reference sequence). No infections or other immune events were documented during collection. The sample consisted of blood. The sequence was obtained from a person between 18 and 75 years old in good health. V and J are TRBV30 and TRBJ2-2; D remains ambiguous. DNA of the CDR3: TGTGCCTGGAGTGTAAGTTCGGACACCGGGGAGCTGTTTTTT. The encoded protein is CAWSVSSDTGELFF.